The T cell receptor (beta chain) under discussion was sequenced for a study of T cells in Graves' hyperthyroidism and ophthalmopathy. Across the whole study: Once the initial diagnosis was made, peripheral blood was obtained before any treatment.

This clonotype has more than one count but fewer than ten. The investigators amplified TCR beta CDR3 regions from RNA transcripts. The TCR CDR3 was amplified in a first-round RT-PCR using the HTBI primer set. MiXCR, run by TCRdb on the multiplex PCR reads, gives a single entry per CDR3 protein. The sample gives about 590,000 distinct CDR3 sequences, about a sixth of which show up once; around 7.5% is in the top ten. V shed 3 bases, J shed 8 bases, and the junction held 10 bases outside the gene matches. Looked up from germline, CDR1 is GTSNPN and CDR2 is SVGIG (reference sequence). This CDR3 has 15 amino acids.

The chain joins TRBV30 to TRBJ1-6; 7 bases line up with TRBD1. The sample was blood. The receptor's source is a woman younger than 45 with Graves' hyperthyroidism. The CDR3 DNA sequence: TGTGCCTGGAGGGCACCGGGACAGTCCTATTCACCCCTCCACTTT. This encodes CAWRAPGQSYSPLHF.